Shown below are 11 T cell receptor beta chains from a single sample sequenced in a study of T cells after yellow fever vaccination. TCRdb re-derived calls from the 5' RACE reads in MiXCR, one entry per CDR3 protein. This table has about 340,000 distinct CDR3 sequences, roughly an eighth appearing once. The sequencing here drew on CD4+ T cells sorted from PBMCs, taken 15 days after the yellow fever booster vaccination. These receptors were obtained from a young man who received the YFV17D yellow fever vaccine.

This clonotype has only a few counts. The V gene is TRBV11-2, the J gene TRBJ2-3, with D possibly matching TRBD2 (6 bases). Trimming removed 2 bases from V and 2 bases from J, with 17 bases in between. Germline V gene sequence: CDR1 SGHAT, CDR2 FQNNGV. The CDR3 is 17 residues long. CDR3 DNA: TGTGCCAGCAGCTTAAAGGGCGGGGTCACCTCCACAGATACGCAGTATTTT. Protein product: CASSLKGGVTSTDTQYF.

The chain links TRBV7-7 to TRBJ2-5, with D perhaps TRBD2 (6 bases). Germline V gene lookup returns CDR1 SSHAT and CDR2 FNYEAQ (reference sequence). Trimming pared 3 bases from V and 4 bases from J, leaving 12 bases between. This CDR3 is 14 amino acids long. CDR3 in amino acids: CASSLRLGRETQYF. The CDR3 nucleotides read TGTGCCAGCAGCTTGAGACTAGGAAGAGAGACCCAGTACTTC.

This clonotype appeared a few times. This chain joins TRBV18 and TRBJ1-1; D not certain. Germline V gene sequence: CDR1 KGHSH, CDR2 LQKENI. V was shortened by 3 bases and J by 7 bases, with 12 bases between the two germline ends. The CDR3 sequence is 13 residues long. In DNA, the CDR3 is TGTGCCAGCTCACCTTTGTCGGAAGGTGAAGCTTTCTTT. Its protein product is CASSPLSEGEAFF.

The chain recombines TRBV4-2 with TRBJ1-5; D is ambiguous. Trimming removed 5 bases at V and 1 base at J, with 6 bases between. The CDR3 has 13 amino acids. Per germline, CDR1 LGHNA and CDR2 YNFKEQ. The chain's CDR3 is CASSRASNQPQHF. The DNA for the CDR3 is TGTGCCAGCAGCAGGGCGAGCAATCAGCCCCAGCATTTT.

The CDR3 reads CASRRESFEKLFF. DNA of the CDR3: TGTGCCAGCAGGAGGGAGTCTTTTGAAAAACTGTTTTTT. This chain uses TRBV2 with TRBJ1-4; D call uncertain. The CDR3 spans 13 residues. Germline V CDR1 and CDR2: SNHLY, FYNNEI. V lost 6 bases to trimming and J lost 7 bases, with 12 bases between them.

This chain uses TRBV3-1 with TRBJ1-1, with D uncertain. The CDR3 covers 14 residues. Trimming shortened V by 1 base and J by 7 bases, and 13 bases separated the two germline ends. The germline V gene has CDR1 LGHDT and CDR2 YNNKEL (reference sequence). The CDR3 sequence is CASSQGGGRGEAFF. DNA of the CDR3: TGTGCCAGCAGCCAAGGGGGTGGCAGAGGTGAAGCTTTCTTT.

The chain's CDR3 is CASSSMGSSQETQYF. The CDR3 bases are TGTGCCAGCAGCTCGATGGGTAGCTCCCAAGAGACCCAGTACTTC. This rearrangement joins TRBV11-2 to TRBJ2-5, with D hard to call. Trimming shortened V by 4 bases and J by 1 base, and 13 bases separated the two germline ends. This CDR3 is built from 15 residues. The germline V gene has CDR1 SGHAT and CDR2 FQNNGV.

V is TRBV5-5 and J is TRBJ1-2; D not certain. Germline loops: CDR1 SGHKS, CDR2 YYEKEE (reference sequence). The ends were cut back, 0 bases at V and 7 bases at J, with 4 bases in the middle. The CDR3 loop spans 11 amino acids. The CDR3 DNA is TGTGCCAGCAGCTTGGACGCTGGCTACACCTTC. Protein sequence: CASSLDAGYTF.

This clonotype was seen a handful of times. The chain has TRBV15 and TRBJ1-5, with D unresolved. The V end was cut by 0 bases, the J end by 6 bases, with 9 bases between. Germline V CDR1 and CDR2: LNHNV, YYDKDF (reference sequence). This CDR3 comprises 14 residues. The CDR3 loop is CATSRELGVQPQHF. In DNA, the CDR3 is TGTGCCACCAGCAGAGAGCTAGGAGTTCAGCCCCAGCATTTT.

This clonotype showed up just a few times. This chain uses TRBV5-6 with TRBJ1-6, with TRBD1 matching 7 bases. The CDR3 totals 15 residues. V lost 5 bases, J lost 14 bases, and 16 bases stayed unmatched. The germline V gene encodes CDR1 SGHDT and CDR2 YYEEEE. CDR3 sequence (DNA): TGTGCCAGCAGTCCTACTCGACAGGGACTTAAGGCCCTCCACTTT. Translation gives CASSPTRQGLKALHF.

This sequence joins TRBV7-9 and TRBJ2-3; no reliable D call. The germline CDR1 and CDR2 sequences are SEHNR and FQNEAQ (reference sequence). The CDR3 extends over 11 amino acids. V shed 8 bases and J shed 4 bases, with 7 bases lying between them. The CDR3 DNA reads TGTGCCAGCGAAAGGGCAGATACGCAGTATTTT. As protein: CASERADTQYF.